This TCR beta chain is drawn from a study of T cell changes during pregnancy in multiple sclerosis. The CDR3 sequence is 15 residues long. V gave up 4 bases and J gave up 7 bases; unmatched junction bases: 12. Germline loops: CDR1 MNHEY, CDR2 SMNVEV (reference sequence). Sequencing was performed with immunoSEQ multiplex PCR; in TCRdb, only in-frame clones are kept and a portion is missing. Of around 35,000 clones in the sample, less than 95% were seen once. This receptor was identified in a female donor with multiple sclerosis, enrolled in a pregnancy study. The sequences come from CD8+ T cells from peripheral blood mononuclear cells, collected before pregnancy. The J gene is TRBJ1-2, the V gene TRBV27, with TRBD1 matching over 7 bases. CDR3 loop: CASSYGTTGAGGYTF. CDR3 bases: TGTGCCAGCAGTTACGGTACTACAGGGGCCGGTGGCTACACCTTC.